The T cell receptor (beta chain) described here comes from a study of shared clonotypes between healthy human individuals. J lost 4 bases, V lost 4 bases, and 10 bases had no gene match. This CDR3 is built from 15 residues. CDR1 is MGHRA, CDR2 YSYEKL, per germline. This table comes from immunoSEQ multiplex PCR, and its TCRdb copy is limited to in-frame clones, with some not included. The sample consists of roughly 100,000 clones, about 72% of them appearing once. All donors qualified as healthy HIV-negative adults and had experienced no recent acute infections or vaccinations. The origin of this receptor is a woman in her 30s in good health. The V and J genes are TRBV4-1 and TRBJ2-7, with 7 bases that match TRBD1. Sequenced: memory CD8+ T cells sorted from blood. Subset reported: CD45RO+ cells pooled with CCR7-negative TemRA cells. The CDR3 region is CASSLGTEPAYEQYF. CDR3 sequence (DNA): TGCGCCAGCAGCCTTGGGACAGAACCAGCTTACGAGCAGTACTTC.